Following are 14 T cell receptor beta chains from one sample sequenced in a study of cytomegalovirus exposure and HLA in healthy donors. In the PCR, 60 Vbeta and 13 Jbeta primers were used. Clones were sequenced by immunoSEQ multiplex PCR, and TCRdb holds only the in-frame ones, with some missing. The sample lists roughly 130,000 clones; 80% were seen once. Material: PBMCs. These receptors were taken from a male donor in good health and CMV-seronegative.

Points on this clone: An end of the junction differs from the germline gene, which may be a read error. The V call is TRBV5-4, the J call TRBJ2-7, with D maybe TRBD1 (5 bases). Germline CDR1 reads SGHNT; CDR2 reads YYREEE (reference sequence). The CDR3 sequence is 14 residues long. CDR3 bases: TGCGCCAGCAGCCAAGAAACAGGCTCCTACGAGCAGTACTTC. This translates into CASSQETGSYEQYF.

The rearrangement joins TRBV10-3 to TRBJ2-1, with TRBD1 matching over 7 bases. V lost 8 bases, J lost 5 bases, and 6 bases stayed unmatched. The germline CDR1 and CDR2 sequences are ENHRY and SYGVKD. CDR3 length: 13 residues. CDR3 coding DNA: TGTGCCATCCGGGACAGAGCAGACAATGAGCAGTTCTTC. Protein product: CAIRDRADNEQFF.

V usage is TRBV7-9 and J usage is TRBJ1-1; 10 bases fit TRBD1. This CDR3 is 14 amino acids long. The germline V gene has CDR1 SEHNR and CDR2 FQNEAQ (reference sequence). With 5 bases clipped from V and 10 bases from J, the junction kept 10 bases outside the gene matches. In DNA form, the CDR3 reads TGTGCCAGCAGCCCACCGGGACAGGGGCTGGTAGCTTTCTTT. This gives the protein CASSPPGQGLVAFF. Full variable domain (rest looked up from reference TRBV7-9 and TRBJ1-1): DTGVSQNPRHKITKRGQNVTFRCDPISEHNRLYWYRQTLGQGPEFLTYFQNEAQLEKSRLLSDRFSAERPKGSFSTLEIQRTEQGDSAMYLCASSPPGQGLVAFFGQGTRLTVV.

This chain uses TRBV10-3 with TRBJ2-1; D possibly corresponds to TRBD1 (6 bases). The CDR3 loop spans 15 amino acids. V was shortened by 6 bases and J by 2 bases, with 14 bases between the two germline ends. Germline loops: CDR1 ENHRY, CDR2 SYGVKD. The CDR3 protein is CAISTGTPTYNEQFF. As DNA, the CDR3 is TGTGCCATCAGCACCGGGACACCAACCTACAATGAGCAGTTCTTC.

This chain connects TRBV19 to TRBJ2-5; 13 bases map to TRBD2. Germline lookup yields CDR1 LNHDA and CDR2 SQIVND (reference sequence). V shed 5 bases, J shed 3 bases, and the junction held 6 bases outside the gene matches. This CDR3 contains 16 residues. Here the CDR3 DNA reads TGTGCCAGTAGTCCCGGGACTAGCGGGGTGGAAGAGACCCAGTACTTC. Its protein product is CASSPGTSGVEETQYF.

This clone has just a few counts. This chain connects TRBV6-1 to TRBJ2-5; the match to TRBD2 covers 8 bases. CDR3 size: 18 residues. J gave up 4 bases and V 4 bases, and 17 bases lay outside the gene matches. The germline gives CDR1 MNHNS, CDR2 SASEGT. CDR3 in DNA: TGTGCCAGCAGTGGGGGACTAGTGGGAAGAATTGGCTTAGAGACCCAGTACTTC. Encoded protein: CASSGGLVGRIGLETQYF.

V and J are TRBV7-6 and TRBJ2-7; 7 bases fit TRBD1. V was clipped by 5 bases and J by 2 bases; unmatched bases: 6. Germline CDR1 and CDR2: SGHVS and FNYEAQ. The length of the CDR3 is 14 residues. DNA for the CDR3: TGTGCCAGCAGCGCCCGGACAGGAGCCTACGAGCAGTACTTC. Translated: CASSARTGAYEQYF.

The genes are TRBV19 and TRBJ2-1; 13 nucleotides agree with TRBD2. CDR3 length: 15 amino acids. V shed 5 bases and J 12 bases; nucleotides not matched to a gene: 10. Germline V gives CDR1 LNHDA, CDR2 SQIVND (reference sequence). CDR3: CASSEGLAGLAVQFF. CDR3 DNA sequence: TGTGCCAGTAGTGAGGGACTAGCGGGATTGGCCGTGCAGTTCTTC.

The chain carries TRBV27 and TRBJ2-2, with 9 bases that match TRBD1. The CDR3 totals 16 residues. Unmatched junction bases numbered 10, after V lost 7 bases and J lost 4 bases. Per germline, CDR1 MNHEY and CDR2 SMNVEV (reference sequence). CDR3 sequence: CASKYRGTGSTGELFF. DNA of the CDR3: TGTGCCAGCAAATACCGGGGGACAGGGTCCACCGGGGAGCTGTTTTTT.

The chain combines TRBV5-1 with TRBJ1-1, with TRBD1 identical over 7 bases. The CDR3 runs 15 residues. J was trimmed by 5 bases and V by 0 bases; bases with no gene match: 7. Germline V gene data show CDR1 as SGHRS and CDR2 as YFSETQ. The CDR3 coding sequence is TGCGCCAGCAGCTTGGTAGGGGGCGCCGCGACTGAAGCTTTCTTT. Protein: CASSLVGGAATEAFF. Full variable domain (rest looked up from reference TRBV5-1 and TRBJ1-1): KAGVTQTPRYLIKTRGQQVTLSCSPISGHRSVSWYQQTPGQGLQFLFEYFSETQRNKGNFPGRFSGRQFSNSRSEMNVSTLELGDSALYLCASSLVGGAATEAFFGQGTRLTVV.

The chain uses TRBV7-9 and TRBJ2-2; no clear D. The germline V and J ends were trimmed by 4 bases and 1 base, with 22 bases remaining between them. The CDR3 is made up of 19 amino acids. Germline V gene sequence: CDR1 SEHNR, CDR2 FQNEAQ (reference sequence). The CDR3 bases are TGTGCCAGCAGCTACGGCGGATCCGACCCAACGAGGAACACCGGGGAGCTGTTTTTT. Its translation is CASSYGGSDPTRNTGELFF.

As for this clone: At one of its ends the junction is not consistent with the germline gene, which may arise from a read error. As DNA, the CDR3 is TGTGCCAGCAGCGTAATTGGGTCTGGGGCCAACGGCCTGACTTTC. Protein: CASSVIGSGANGLTF. V gene TRBV9 combines with J gene TRBJ2-6; tentatively, D is TRBD1 (5 bases). This CDR3 has 15 residues. CDR1 and CDR2 (germline): SGDLS, YYNGEE.

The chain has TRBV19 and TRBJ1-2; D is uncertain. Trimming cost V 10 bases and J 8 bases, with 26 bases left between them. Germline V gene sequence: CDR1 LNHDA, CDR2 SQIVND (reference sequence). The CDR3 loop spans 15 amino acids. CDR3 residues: CATTFIAGASGGYTF. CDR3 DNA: TGTGCCACCACATTCATCGCAGGCGCCTCGGGGGGCTACACCTTC. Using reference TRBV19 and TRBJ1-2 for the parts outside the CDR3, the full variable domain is DGGITQSPKYLFRKEGQNVTLSCEQNLNHDAMYWYRQDPGQGLRLIYYSQIVNDFQKGDIAEGYSVSREKKESFPLTVTSAQKNPTAFYLCATTFIAGASGGYTFGSGTRLTVV.

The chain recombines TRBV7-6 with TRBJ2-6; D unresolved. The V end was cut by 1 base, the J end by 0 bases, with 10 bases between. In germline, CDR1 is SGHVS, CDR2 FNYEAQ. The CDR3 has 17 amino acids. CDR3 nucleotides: TGTGCCAGCAGCTTAGAGAATTTAGACTCTGGGGCCAACGTCCTGACTTTC. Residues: CASSLENLDSGANVLTF.